Following are 4 T cell receptor beta chains from one sample sequenced in a study of cytomegalovirus exposure and HLA in healthy donors. With 60 Vbeta and 13 Jbeta primers, the PCR was carried out. Sequencing used immunoSEQ multiplex PCR; TCRdb keeps in-frame clones, though not all of them. The sample includes 160,000 or so clones, 82% of them seen just once. Sequencing was done on a sample of PBMCs. These receptors were collected from a male donor in good health and CMV-seropositive.

This chain connects TRBV30 to TRBJ1-2; D unresolved. The germline CDR1 and CDR2 sequences are GTSNPN and SVGIG (reference sequence). The CDR3 sequence is 12 residues long. V shed 2 bases and J shed 1 base, with 5 bases lying between them. CDR3 amino acids: CAWSPYNYGYTF. The CDR3 DNA sequence: TGTGCCTGGAGTCCCTATAACTATGGCTACACCTTC.

A word on this clone: A junction end diverges from the germline sequence, so it may reflect a read error. CDR3 DNA: TGTGCCAGCAGTCAGGGGTCCTTGGAGCAAGGGACCCAGTACTTC. Translation: CASSQGSLEQGTQYF. The J gene is TRBJ2-5, the V gene TRBV7-9; a possible D gene is TRBD1 (6 bases). Germline V CDR1 and CDR2: SEHNR, FQNEAQ (reference sequence). The CDR3 consists of 15 residues.

This chain joins TRBV30 and TRBJ1-1; a weak D match, TRBD1 (6 bases). The V gene lost 4 bases and the J gene lost 3 bases, with 15 bases spanning the gap. The CDR3 totals 14 residues. In germline, CDR1 is GTSNPN, CDR2 SVGIG (reference sequence). The CDR3 DNA reads TGTGCCTGGACATGGTCCGCAGGGGACACTGAAGCTTTCTTT. Protein product: CAWTWSAGDTEAFF.

This chain links TRBV6-6 with TRBJ1-5; D might be TRBD1 (6 bases). The CDR3 runs to 15 residues. The V gene's germline CDR1 is MNHNY and CDR2 SVGAGI (reference sequence). V lost 6 bases and J lost 1, with 13 bases in between. The CDR3 loop reads CASRQTGYSNQPQHF. The DNA for the CDR3 is TGTGCCAGCAGACAAACAGGGTACAGCAATCAGCCCCAGCATTTT.